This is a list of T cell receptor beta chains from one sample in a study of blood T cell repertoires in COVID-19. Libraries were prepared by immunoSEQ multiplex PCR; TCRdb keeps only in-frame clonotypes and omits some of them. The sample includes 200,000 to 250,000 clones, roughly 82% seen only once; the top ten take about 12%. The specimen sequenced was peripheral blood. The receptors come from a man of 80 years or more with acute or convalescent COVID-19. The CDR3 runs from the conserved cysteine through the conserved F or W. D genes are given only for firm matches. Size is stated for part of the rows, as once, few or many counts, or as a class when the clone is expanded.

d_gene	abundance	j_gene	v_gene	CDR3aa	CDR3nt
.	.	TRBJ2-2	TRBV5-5	CASSYFPGTGELFF	TGTGCCAGCAGCTACTTCCCAGGGACCGGGGAGCTGTTTTTT
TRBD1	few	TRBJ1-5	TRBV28	CASSLFGTGGAQQPQHF	TGTGCCAGCAGTTTATTCGGGACAGGGGGCGCTCAACAGCCCCAGCATTTT
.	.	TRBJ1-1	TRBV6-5	CASSYSRDNQNTEAFF	TGTGCCAGCAGTTACTCGAGGGACAACCAGAACACTGAAGCTTTCTTT
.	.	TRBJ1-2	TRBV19	CASIGQGFSGYTF	TGTGCCAGTATCGGGCAGGGCTTTTCTGGCTACACCTTC
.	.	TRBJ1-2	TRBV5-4	CASSLEGGGYYGYTF	TGTGCCAGCAGCTTAGAAGGCGGGGGATACTATGGCTACACCTTC
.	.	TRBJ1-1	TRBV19	CASTLSGINTEAFF	TGTGCCAGTACCCTTTCGGGGATAAACACTGAAGCTTTCTTT
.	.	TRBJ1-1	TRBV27	CASRLGGRFNTEAFF	TGTGCCAGCAGGTTGGGTGGGCGATTCAACACTGAAGCTTTCTTT
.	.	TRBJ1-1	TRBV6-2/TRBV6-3	CASSYVGGNTEAFF	TGTGCCAGCAGTTACGTAGGGGGGAACACTGAAGCTTTCTTT
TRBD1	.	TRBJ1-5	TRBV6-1	CASSEEGGQGNQPQHF	TGTGCCAGCAGTGAAGAGGGGGGACAGGGTAATCAGCCCCAGCATTTT
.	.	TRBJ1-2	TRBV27	CASSPSGARGNYGYTF	TGTGCCAGCAGTCCATCAGGGGCCCGGGGCAATTATGGCTACACCTTC
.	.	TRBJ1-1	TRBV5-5	CASSLGQTMNTEAFF	TGTGCCAGCAGCTTGGGACAGACAATGAACACTGAAGCTTTCTTT
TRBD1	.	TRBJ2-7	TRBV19	CASSIGQGFSYEQYF	TGTGCCAGTAGTATAGGACAGGGGTTCTCCTACGAGCAGTACTTC
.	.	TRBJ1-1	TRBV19	CASSIFAQAGTEAFF	TGTGCCAGTAGTATATTCGCCCAGGCGGGCACTGAAGCTTTCTTT
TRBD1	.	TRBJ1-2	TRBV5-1	CASSLAWTGNYGYTF	TGCGCCAGCAGCTTGGCTTGGACAGGGAACTATGGCTACACCTTC
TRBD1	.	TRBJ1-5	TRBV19	CASRTTGVSNQPQHF	TGTGCCAGTAGGACTACAGGGGTTAGCAATCAGCCCCAGCATTTT
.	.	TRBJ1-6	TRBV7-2	CASSPPGAWNSPLHF	TGTGCCAGCAGCCCCCCAGGGGCTTGGAATTCACCCCTCCACTTT
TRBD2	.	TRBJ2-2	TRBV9	CASGLALNTGELFF	TGTGCCAGTGGACTAGCGTTGAACACCGGGGAGCTGTTTTTT
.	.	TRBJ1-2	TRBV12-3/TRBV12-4	CASSLAQEYGYTF	TGTGCCAGCAGTTTAGCGCAGGAATATGGCTACACCTTC
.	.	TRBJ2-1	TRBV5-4	CASSLSAGDHNEQFF	TGTGCCAGCAGCTTGTCAGCGGGCGATCACAATGAGCAGTTCTTC
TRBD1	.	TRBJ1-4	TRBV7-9	CASRGTGRSEKLFF	TGTGCCAGCAGGGGGACAGGGAGGAGCGAAAAACTGTTTTTT
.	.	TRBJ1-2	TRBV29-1	CSVDKIAGYGYTF	TGCAGCGTTGATAAGATCGCAGGGTATGGCTACACCTTC
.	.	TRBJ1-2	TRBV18	CASSQDSEYGYTF	TGTGCCAGCTCACAGGACAGTGAATATGGCTACACCTTC
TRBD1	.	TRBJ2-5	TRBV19	CASSASTGGMSQYF	TGTGCCAGTAGTGCCTCGACAGGGGGCATGTCCCAGTACTTC
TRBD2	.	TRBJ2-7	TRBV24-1	CATSRAGPSYEQYF	TGTGCCACCAGCCGAGCGGGACCCTCCTACGAGCAGTACTTC
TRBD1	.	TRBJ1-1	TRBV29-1	CSVARGTDNTEAFF	TGCAGCGTTGCTCGGGGGACAGATAACACTGAAGCTTTCTTT
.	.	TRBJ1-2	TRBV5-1	CASSLTANRDGYTF	TGCGCCAGCAGCTTGACAGCCAACCGCGATGGCTACACCTTC
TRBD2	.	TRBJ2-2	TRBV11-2	CASSLASGSYGELFF	TGTGCCAGCAGTCTGGCAAGCGGGAGTTACGGGGAGCTGTTTTTT
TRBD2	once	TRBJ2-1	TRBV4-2	CASSQGPAGRSYNEQFF	TGTGCCAGCAGCCAAGGCCCAGCGGGAAGATCCTACAATGAGCAGTTCTTC
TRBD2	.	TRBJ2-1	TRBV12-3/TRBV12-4	CAGRLAGTNEQFF	TGTGCCGGAAGACTAGCGGGAACCAATGAGCAGTTCTTC
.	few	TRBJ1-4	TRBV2	CASSDGAGRNEKLFF	TGTGCCAGCAGTGATGGTGCGGGGAGGAATGAAAAACTGTTTTTT
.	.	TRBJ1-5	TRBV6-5	CASTSGGPGQPQHF	TGTGCCAGCACTAGTGGAGGGCCCGGTCAGCCCCAGCATTTT
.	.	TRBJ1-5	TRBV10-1	CASSEGARGPQHF	TGCGCCAGCAGTGAGGGGGCCCGTGGGCCCCAGCATTTT
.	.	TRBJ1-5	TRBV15	CATSREDSWNQPQHF	TGTGCCACCAGCAGGGAGGACAGCTGGAATCAGCCCCAGCATTTT
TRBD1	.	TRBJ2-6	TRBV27	CASSSYLDRGRPGANVLTF	TGTGCCAGCAGTTCCTACCTCGACAGGGGGAGGCCTGGGGCCAACGTCCTGACTTTC
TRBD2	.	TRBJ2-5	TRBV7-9	CASSFPGLAGEETQYF	TGTGCCAGCAGCTTTCCGGGACTAGCGGGGGAGGAGACCCAGTACTTC
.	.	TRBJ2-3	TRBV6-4	CASSAGWTTDTQYF	TGTGCCAGCAGTGCAGGGTGGACCACAGATACGCAGTATTTT
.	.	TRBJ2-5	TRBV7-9	CASSLRQTSETQYF	TGTGCCAGCAGCTTACGACAGACGAGCGAGACCCAGTACTTC
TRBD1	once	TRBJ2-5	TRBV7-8	CASSQQGAFGETQYF	TGTGCCAGCAGCCAACAGGGGGCGTTCGGAGAGACCCAGTACTTC
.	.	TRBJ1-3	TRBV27	CASSLAGLSGNTIYF	TGTGCCAGCAGTTTAGCGGGGTTGTCTGGAAACACCATATATTTT
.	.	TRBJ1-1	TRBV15	CATSREREFTEAFF	TGTGCCACCAGCAGAGAAAGAGAGTTCACTGAAGCTTTCTTT
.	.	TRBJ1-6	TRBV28	CASRFLQGNSPLHF	TGTGCCAGCAGGTTCCTTCAGGGGAATTCACCCCTCCACTTT
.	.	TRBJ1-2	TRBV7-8	CASSPFDSRSYGYTF	TGTGCCAGCAGCCCATTCGACAGCCGTAGCTATGGCTACACCTTC
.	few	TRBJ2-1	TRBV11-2	CASSFSREVGEQFF	TGTGCCAGCAGCTTCAGTAGGGAGGTAGGTGAGCAGTTCTTC
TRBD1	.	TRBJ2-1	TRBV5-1	CASSLSGGHNEQFF	TGCGCCAGCAGCTTGTCAGGGGGACACAATGAGCAGTTCTTC